Given below is one TCR beta chain in context. The CDR3 sequence is 16 residues long. Germline V gene data show CDR1 as SGHVS and CDR2 as FQNEAQ. V was trimmed by 4 bases and J by 6 bases, leaving 21 bases between them. This entry belongs to a study of blood T cell repertoires in COVID-19. Across the whole study: Samples taken during acute and convalescent COVID-19 were collected in the United States, Italy and Spain. T cells, B-cell-depleted T cells, or PBMCs supplied cDNA or gDNA.

Enrolment of Seattle patients took place during active infection, and they were followed longitudinally. The authors' processing: Reference gene primers were amplified, and this amplification served to estimate nucleated cell counts. Clones were read by immunoSEQ multiplex PCR, and TCRdb kept only the in-frame ones, dropping some. The D gene and trimming were derived from the DNA, and the V and J assignments and clone size from that table. The top ten hold around 13% of the sample, which has about 280,000 clones, less than 90% seen once. Input material: peripheral blood. The J gene is TRBJ1-1, the V gene TRBV7-8; D might be TRBD1 (6 bases). This clonotype was sampled from a woman aged 70-85 years with COVID-19, enrolled during active disease. For the CDR3, the DNA is TGTGCCAGCAGCTCCAATCGACAGGCTGGGGCGTCTGAAGCTTTCTTT. Encoded protein: CASSSNRQAGASEAFF.